This T cell receptor (beta chain) was profiled in a study of blood T cell repertoires in COVID-19. Study overall: Some COVID-19 samples were acute and others convalescent; all came from the United States, Italy and Spain. In each case, the material was cDNA or gDNA derived from T cells, B-cell-depleted T cells, or PBMCs.

The CDR3 runs to 13 residues. Germline assignment: CDR1 KGHSH and CDR2 LQKENI. V was pared by 2 bases and J by 3 bases, with 5 bases between. Participants, about 18 to 100 years old, spanned 25 or so US areas. For recovered donors of Cohort 3, there were two negative PCRs, clearance, or symptom resolution. Measured with immunoSEQ multiplex PCR; TCRdb has only the in-frame clones, and not every one. Among approximately 200,000 clones listed, about 85% were seen once. The material sequenced was PBMCs or T cells enriched from blood (not recorded which). The chain employs TRBV18 and TRBJ1-5; D unresolved. This TCR was recovered from a man aged 35 to 55 who had recovered from COVID-19. As DNA, the CDR3 is TGTGCCAGCTCACCATCTATCAATCAGCCCCAGCATTTT. It is translated as CASSPSINQPQHF.